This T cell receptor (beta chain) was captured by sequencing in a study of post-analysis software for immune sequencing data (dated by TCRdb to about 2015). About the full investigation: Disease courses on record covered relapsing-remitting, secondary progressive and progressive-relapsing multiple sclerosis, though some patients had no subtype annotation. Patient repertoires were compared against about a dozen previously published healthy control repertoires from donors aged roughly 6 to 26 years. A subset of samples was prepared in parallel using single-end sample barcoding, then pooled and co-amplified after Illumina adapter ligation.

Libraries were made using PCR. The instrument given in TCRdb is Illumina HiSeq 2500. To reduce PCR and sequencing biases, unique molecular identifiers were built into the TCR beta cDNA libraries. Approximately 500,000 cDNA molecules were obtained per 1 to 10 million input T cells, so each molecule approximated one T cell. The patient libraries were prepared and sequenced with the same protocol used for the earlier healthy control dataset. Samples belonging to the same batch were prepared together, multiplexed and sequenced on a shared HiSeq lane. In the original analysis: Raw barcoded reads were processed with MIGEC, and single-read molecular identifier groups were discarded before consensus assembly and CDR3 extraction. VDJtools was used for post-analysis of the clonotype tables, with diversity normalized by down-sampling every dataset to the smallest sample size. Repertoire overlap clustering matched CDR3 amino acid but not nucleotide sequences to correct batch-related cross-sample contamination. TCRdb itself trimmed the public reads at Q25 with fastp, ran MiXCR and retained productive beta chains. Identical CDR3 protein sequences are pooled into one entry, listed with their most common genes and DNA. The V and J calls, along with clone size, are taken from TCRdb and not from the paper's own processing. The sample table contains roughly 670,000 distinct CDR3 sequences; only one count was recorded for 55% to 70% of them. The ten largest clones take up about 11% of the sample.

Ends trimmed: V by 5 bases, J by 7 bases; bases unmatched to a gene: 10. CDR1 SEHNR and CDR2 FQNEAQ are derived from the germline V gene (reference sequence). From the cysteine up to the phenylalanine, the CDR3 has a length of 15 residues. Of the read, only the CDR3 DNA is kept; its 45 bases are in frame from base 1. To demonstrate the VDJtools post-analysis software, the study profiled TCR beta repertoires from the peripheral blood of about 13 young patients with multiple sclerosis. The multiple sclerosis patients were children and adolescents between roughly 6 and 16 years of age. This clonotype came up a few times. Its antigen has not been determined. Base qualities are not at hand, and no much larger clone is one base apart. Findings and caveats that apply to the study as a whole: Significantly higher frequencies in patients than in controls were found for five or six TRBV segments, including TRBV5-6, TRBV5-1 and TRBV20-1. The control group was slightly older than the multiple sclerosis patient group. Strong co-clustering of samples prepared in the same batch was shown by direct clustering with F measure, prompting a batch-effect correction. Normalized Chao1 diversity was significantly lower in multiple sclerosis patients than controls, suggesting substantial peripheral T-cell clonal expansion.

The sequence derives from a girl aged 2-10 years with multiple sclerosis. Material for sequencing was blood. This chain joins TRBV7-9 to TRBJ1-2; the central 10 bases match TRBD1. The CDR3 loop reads CASSASPGTGVGYTF. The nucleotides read TGTGCCAGCAGCGCCAGTCCCGGGACAGGGGTTGGCTACACCTTC.